Shown below are 23 T cell receptor beta chains from a single sample sequenced in a study of CD8 T cells in ankylosing spondylitis (dated by TCRdb to about 2017). The library was prepared using 5' RACE. This sample was sequenced with an Illumina HiSeq 2500. TCRdb redid the processing of the public reads, applying fastp at Q25 and MiXCR, and retained in-frame beta chains. Rows are unified per CDR3 protein, each entry keeping the most common DNA and genes. For this sample the table gives over 700,000 distinct CDR3 sequences, of which under 20% were detected only once. The leading ten clones occupy approximately 18% of the sample. These receptors' targets are unknown. Study-wide findings and limitations: Blood from ankylosing spondylitis patients appeared to be characterized by a TCR beta motif made up of under ten highly homologous amino acid variants.

Source material: blood, either unsorted or a sorted T cell fraction (not recorded which). The receptors derive from a male donor with ankylosing spondylitis.

The rearrangement links TRBV2 to TRBJ1-2; 10 bases agree with TRBD1. CDR1 and CDR2 from the germline V gene are SNHLY and FYNNEI. This CDR3 has 12 residues. V lost 8 bases and J lost 6; bases outside the gene matches: 3. CDR3 bases: TGTGCCAGCGGAGGACAGGGGGATGGCTACACCTTC. It codes for CASGGQGDGYTF.

The chain employs TRBV29-1 and TRBJ2-2, with TRBD1 matching over 7 bases. The CDR3 totals 15 residues. Germline CDR1 is SQVTM and CDR2 is ANQGSEA. J lost 5 bases, V lost 4 bases, and 10 bases had no gene match. Written as DNA, the CDR3 is TGCAGCGTTGCCGGAACAAGCAGGGGGACCGGGGAGCTGTTTTTT. The encoded protein is CSVAGTSRGTGELFF.

The chain combines TRBV4-1 with TRBJ2-1, with 11 nucleotides matching TRBD1. The CDR3 runs 16 residues. V shed 2 bases, J shed 4 bases, and the junction held 4 bases outside the gene matches. Germline values: CDR1 MGHRA, CDR2 YSYEKL. CDR3 residues: CASSQPDRGLYNEQFF. DNA for the CDR3: TGCGCCAGCAGCCAACCGGACAGGGGGCTATACAATGAGCAGTTCTTC.

This rearrangement joins TRBV14 to TRBJ1-1, with a tentative D call TRBD1 (5 bases). Germline assignment: CDR1 SGHDN and CDR2 FVKESK. Trimming removed 7 bases from V and 3 bases from J, with 15 bases in between. The CDR3 has 14 residues. The CDR3 region is CASKRGYWDTEAFF. The CDR3 nucleotides read TGTGCCAGCAAAAGGGGCTACTGGGACACTGAAGCTTTCTTT.

This clonotype was detected a few times. The chain combines TRBV4-1 with TRBJ2-7; 7 bases match TRBD1. Germline CDR1 and CDR2: MGHRA and YSYEKL. J was trimmed by 2 bases and V by 6 bases; bases with no gene match: 7. The CDR3 is 14 amino acids. The CDR3 sequence: CASRLDRVAYEQYF. CDR3 nucleotides: TGCGCCAGCAGGCTAGACAGGGTAGCCTACGAGCAGTACTTC.

This clonotype turned up a few times. The gene calls are TRBV7-2 and TRBJ2-1; D is possibly TRBD2 (5 bases). The CDR3 is made up of 15 amino acids. The V and J ends lost 0 bases and 5 bases respectively, with 11 bases between them. CDR1 is SGHTA, CDR2 FQGNSA, per germline. The CDR3 nucleotides read TGTGCCAGCAGCTTAGCGGGAGAGCGAAACAATGAGCAGTTCTTC. This translates into CASSLAGERNNEQFF.

The rearrangement joins TRBV10-3 to TRBJ1-1, with D uncertain. The V end was cut by 3 bases, the J end by 1 base, with 9 bases between. The germline gives CDR1 ENHRY, CDR2 SYGVKD. There are 14 residues in the CDR3. CDR3 bases: TGTGCCATCAGTGACCGGGCCGCGAACACTGAAGCTTTCTTT. It codes for CAISDRAANTEAFF.

This clonotype was seen a handful of times. The chain recombines TRBV10-3 with TRBJ1-5; 8 bases are a match to TRBD1. V was pared by 5 bases and J by 2 bases, with 2 bases of the junction left unmatched. This CDR3 comprises 14 residues. From germline, CDR1 is ENHRY and CDR2 SYGVKD. The CDR3 coding sequence is TGTGCCATCAGTAAGACAGGGGGCAATCAGCCCCAGCATTTT. Translation gives CAISKTGGNQPQHF.

This clonotype was counted between two and nine times. The chain recombines TRBV6-1 with TRBJ1-5, with a weak D call TRBD1 (5 bases). Germline V lookup: CDR1 MNHNS, CDR2 SASEGT. The CDR3 has 15 amino acids. V lost 1 base and J 4 bases, leaving 11 bases between the germline ends. As DNA, the CDR3 is TGTGCCAGCAGTGAAGGGACACGTCAAAATCAGCCCCAGCATTTT. This codes for CASSEGTRQNQPQHF.

The J gene is TRBJ2-7, the V gene TRBV15; unclear D gene. The V end lost 2 bases, the J end lost 5 bases, and 13 bases lay between the germline ends. CDR1 is LNHNV, CDR2 YYDKDF, per germline (reference sequence). CDR3 length equals 14 residues. The CDR3 region has the DNA TGTGCCACCAGCAGACTGGTAACCGCCGACGAGCAGTACTTC. Encoded protein: CATSRLVTADEQYF. The full variable domain, with the rest looked up from reference TRBV15 and TRBJ2-7, is DAMVIQNPRYQVTQFGKPVTLSCSQTLNHNVMYWYQQKSSQAPKLLFHYYDKDFNNEADTPDNFQSRRPNTSFCFLDIRSPGLGDTAMYLCATSRLVTADEQYFGPGTRLTVT.

This clonotype showed up many times. The chain combines TRBV5-1 with TRBJ2-2, with D possibly matching TRBD1 (5 bases). The V gene's germline CDR1 is SGHRS and CDR2 YFSETQ. The CDR3 extends over 13 amino acids. Trimming pared 5 bases from V and 6 bases from J, leaving 11 bases between. The CDR3: CASSLQEAGELFF. Written as DNA, the CDR3 is TGCGCCAGCAGTTTACAGGAAGCCGGGGAGCTGTTTTTT.

This chain uses TRBV25-1 with TRBJ1-4; D unclear. The V gene lost 5 bases and the J gene lost 5 bases, with 9 bases spanning the gap. Germline CDR1 reads MGHDK; CDR2 reads SYGVNS. The CDR3 extends over 13 amino acids. The chain's CDR3 is CASSPRENEKLFF. The CDR3 coding sequence is TGTGCCAGCAGTCCCCGGGAGAATGAAAAACTGTTTTTT.

This clonotype was detected ten times or more. The chain couples TRBV12-3 or TRBV12-4 to TRBJ2-2; D not certain. V was clipped by 3 bases and J by 1 base, with 3 bases between them. This CDR3 region has 13 residues. The CDR3 spells CASSFRNTGELFF. CDR3 nucleotide sequence: TGTGCCAGCAGTTTCCGGAACACCGGGGAGCTGTTTTTT.

In its sample, this clonotype was seen a few times. The chain carries TRBV5-4 and TRBJ2-1; D is ambiguous. The CDR3 is 13 amino acids. CDR1 SGHNT and CDR2 YYREEE come from the germline V gene (reference sequence). Trimming removed 0 bases at V and 4 bases at J, with 5 bases between. In DNA, the CDR3 is TGTGCCAGCAGCTTGGTGGCGTACAATGAGCAGTTCTTC. Translating it yields CASSLVAYNEQFF. The full variable domain, its missing parts supplied by reference TRBV5-4 and TRBJ2-1, is ETGVTQSPTHLIKTRGQQVTLRCSSQSGHNTVSWYQQALGQGPQFIFQYYREEENGRGNFPPRFSGLQFPNYSSELNVNALELDDSALYLCASSLVAYNEQFFGPGTRLTVL.

V usage is TRBV12-3 or TRBV12-4 and J usage is TRBJ1-5; the D is unclear. V dropped 7 bases and J dropped 0 bases, with 10 bases sitting between them. CDR3 length equals 14 residues. CDR3 in amino acids: CASTLGDSNQPQHF. Here the CDR3 DNA reads TGTGCCAGCACCCTGGGAGATAGCAATCAGCCCCAGCATTTT.

This clonotype was observed at least ten times. The V and J genes are TRBV7-6 and TRBJ1-6; D perhaps matches TRBD1 (5 bases). The CDR3 is 16 residues long. The germline gives CDR1 SGHVS, CDR2 FNYEAQ. The V and J ends lost 1 base and 0 bases respectively, with 7 bases between them. Here the CDR3 DNA reads TGTGCCAGCAGCTTAGTGGGGGGCTCCTATAATTCACCCCTCCACTTT. It codes for CASSLVGGSYNSPLHF.

This clonotype was seen more than once but under ten times. A clone one base away is much larger, so this may be a read error. The conserved final phenylalanine or tryptophan is absent from the CDR3, which likely points to a read error. The V gene is TRBV12-3 or TRBV12-4, the J gene TRBJ1-6; D is undetermined. Trimming shortened V by 4 bases and J by 12 bases, and 7 bases separated the two germline ends. This CDR3 is built from 11 residues. The CDR3, as DNA: TGTGCCAGCAGTTCCAAGGGACCCCTCCACCTT. Its protein product is CASSSKGPLHL.

The rearrangement links TRBV12-3 or TRBV12-4 to TRBJ2-5; a weak D match, TRBD2 (6 bases). This CDR3 comprises 17 residues. Deletions cut 0 bases from V and 2 bases from J, with 16 bases between. CDR3 nucleotide sequence: TGTGCCAGCAGTTTAGCGATATTTGGGGACTCTCAAGAGACCCAGTACTTC. Residues: CASSLAIFGDSQETQYF.

The chain is built from TRBV20-1 and TRBJ2-1; D is uncertain. With 6 bases removed from V and 8 bases from J, the gap between germline ends came to 20 bases. CDR1 is DFQATT, CDR2 SNEGSKA, per germline (reference sequence). CDR3 length: 14 amino acids. CDR3 loop: CSAADPTQVHEQFF. As DNA, the CDR3 is TGCAGTGCCGCCGACCCCACCCAAGTCCATGAGCAGTTCTTC.

This clonotype was observed a handful of times. The chain joins TRBV7-2 to TRBJ2-5, with 7 bases lining up with TRBD2. V lost 0 bases and J lost 2; bases outside the gene matches: 9. The germline V gene encodes CDR1 SGHTA and CDR2 FQGNSA. This CDR3 spans 17 amino acids. Written as DNA, the CDR3 is TGTGCCAGCAGCTTAGCTCGGGGCGGTAGCGGGCAAGAGACCCAGTACTTC. Translation: CASSLARGGSGQETQYF.

This clonotype has a handful of counts. The rearrangement joins TRBV18 to TRBJ2-3, with 9 bases identical to TRBD2. The CDR3 runs 15 residues. In germline, CDR1 is KGHSH, CDR2 LQKENI. Trimming at V came to 3 bases and at J to 2 bases, leaving 3 bases not matched to a gene. The CDR3 DNA is TGTGCCAGCTCACCGTCTAGCGGGAACACAGATACGCAGTATTTT. Its protein product is CASSPSSGNTDTQYF.

This clonotype was detected only a few times. One end of the junction does not line up with germline, which may come from a read error. This chain connects TRBV3-1 to TRBJ1-2, with D hard to call. The CDR3 contains 12 residues. Germline CDR1 and CDR2: LGHDT and YNNKEL (reference sequence). The CDR3 DNA reads as TGTGCCAGCAACCAAGTCAGACGGGGCTACACCTTC. Encoded protein: CASNQVRRGYTF.

The J gene is TRBJ1-1, the V gene TRBV4-1, with TRBD1 as a possible D gene (5 bases). V shed 8 bases and J shed 1 base, with 11 bases lying between them. This CDR3 region has 13 residues. The germline CDR1 and CDR2 sequences are MGHRA and YSYEKL. The CDR3: CASGETENTEAFF. The CDR3 region has the DNA TGCGCCAGCGGGGAGACAGAGAACACTGAAGCTTTCTTT.